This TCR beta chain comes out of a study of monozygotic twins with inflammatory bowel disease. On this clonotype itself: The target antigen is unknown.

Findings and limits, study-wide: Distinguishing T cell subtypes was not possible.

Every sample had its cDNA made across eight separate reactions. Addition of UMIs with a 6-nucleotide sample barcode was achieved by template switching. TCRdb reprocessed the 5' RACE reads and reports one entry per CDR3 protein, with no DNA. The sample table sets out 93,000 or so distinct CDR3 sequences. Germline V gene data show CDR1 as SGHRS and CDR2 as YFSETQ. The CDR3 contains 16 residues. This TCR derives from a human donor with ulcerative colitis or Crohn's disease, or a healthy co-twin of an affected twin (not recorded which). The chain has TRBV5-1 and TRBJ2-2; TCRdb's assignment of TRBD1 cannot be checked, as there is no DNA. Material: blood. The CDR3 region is CASSLGGAQDTGELFF.